One and the same sample provided the 14 T cell receptor beta chains below, sequenced in a study of post-analysis software for immune sequencing data (dated by TCRdb to about 2015). Library method: PCR. The reads were generated on an Illumina HiSeq 2500. To reduce PCR and sequencing biases, unique molecular identifiers were incorporated into the TCR beta cDNA libraries. TCRdb's own reprocessing of the public reads used fastp at Q25 and MiXCR and kept productive beta chains. Duplicate CDR3 protein sequences are folded into a single record with the most common DNA and genes. This sample holds hundreds of thousands of distinct CDR3 sequences; roughly 45% were observed only once. The ten biggest clones cover under 2% of the sample. Summary of the overall study and its limitations: A handful of TRBV segments, including TRBV5-6, TRBV5-1 and TRBV20-1, were significantly more frequent in patients than controls.

These receptors have no identified antigens. The material sequenced was blood. All receptors come from a girl between 5 and 17 years old with multiple sclerosis.

The chain carries TRBV6-5 and TRBJ2-5; D remains ambiguous. Germline V lookup: CDR1 MNHEY, CDR2 SVGAGI. CDR3 length equals 13 residues. V lost 5 bases and J lost 7, with 14 bases in between. CDR3 in amino acids: CASSPDWERTQYF. The CDR3 coding sequence is TGTGCCAGCAGTCCAGACTGGGAACGGACCCAGTACTTC.

The chain employs TRBV2 and TRBJ2-7; D is possibly TRBD1 (6 bases). The DNA matches TRBJ2-5 better at its end, which makes the J call doubtful. This CDR3 region has 15 residues. CDR1 and CDR2 from the germline V gene are SNHLY and FYNNEI. CDR3 sequence reads: CASRLPGQAQETQYF. CDR3 sequence (DNA): TGTGCCAGCAGGCTTCCGGGACAAGCCCAAGAGACCCAGTACTTC.

The chain combines TRBV12-3 or TRBV12-4 with TRBJ2-1, with a tentative D call TRBD1 (6 bases). V lost 5 bases and J lost 5, with 19 bases in between. The CDR3 is 16 amino acids. CDR3 DNA sequence: TGTGCCAGCAGTCCGAGCGTAGGGGGTCTAAACAATGAGCAGTTCTTC. Protein sequence: CASSPSVGGLNNEQFF.

The chain uses TRBV20-1 and TRBJ2-7; the match to TRBD2 covers 10 bases. Germline CDR1 and CDR2: DFQATT and SNEGSKA (reference sequence). The CDR3 totals 14 residues. After removal of 5 bases from V and 1 base from J, the junction contained 5 bases not matched to a gene. The CDR3 loop reads CSALRTSGSYEQYF. CDR3 bases: TGCAGTGCTCTGCGGACTAGCGGATCCTACGAGCAGTACTTC.

This rearrangement joins TRBV12-3 or TRBV12-4 to TRBJ2-7; 9 bases agree with TRBD2. The V gene end was trimmed by 6 bases and the J gene end by 5 bases; junction bases not matched to a gene: 11. This CDR3 comprises 15 residues. CDR3 coding DNA: TGTGCCAGCAGCCCCTGGGTAGCGGGAGCTCACGAGCAGTACTTC. Its translation: CASSPWVAGAHEQYF.

This sequence joins TRBV20-1 and TRBJ2-7, with a weak D call TRBD2 (6 bases). The CDR3 totals 14 residues. The germline V and J ends were trimmed by 2 bases and 0 bases, with 11 bases remaining between them. Germline assignment: CDR1 DFQATT and CDR2 SNEGSKA (reference sequence). Here the CDR3 reads CSARIAGRSYEQYF. CDR3 nucleotides: TGCAGTGCTAGAATTGCGGGGCGCTCCTACGAGCAGTACTTC.

This clonotype came up a few times. The rearrangement links TRBV12-3 or TRBV12-4 to TRBJ2-7; D might be TRBD1 or TRBD2, each matching 6 bases. Trimming removed 5 bases from V and 4 bases from J, with 9 bases in between. The CDR3 runs 12 residues. For the CDR3, the DNA is TGTGCCAGCAGTCGGAGGGGGTACGAGCAGTACTTC. It encodes CASSRRGYEQYF.

The chain has TRBV14 and TRBJ2-7; D remains ambiguous. The CDR3 contains 12 residues. Looked up from germline, CDR1 is SGHDN and CDR2 is FVKESK. The V and J ends lost 2 bases and 7 bases respectively, with 9 bases between them. CDR3 amino acids: CASSQFTLEQYF. For the CDR3, the DNA is TGTGCCAGCAGCCAATTCACATTGGAGCAGTACTTC.

A remark on this clonotype: A read error may be the cause here, since a much bigger clone is one base away. This chain joins TRBV20-1 and TRBJ2-3; D possibly corresponds to TRBD1 (6 bases). In germline, CDR1 is DFQATT, CDR2 SNEGSKA (reference sequence). V was shortened by 5 bases and J by 4 bases, with 16 bases between the two germline ends. This CDR3 spans 14 amino acids. The CDR3 sequence: CSALSWTAADTQYF. The DNA for the CDR3 is TGCAGTGCTCTATCCTGGACAGCCGCAGATACGCAGTATTTT.

This clonotype was recorded a few times. V and J are TRBV4-1 and TRBJ2-1; D gene unclear. The CDR3 is 13 amino acids. Germline values: CDR1 MGHRA, CDR2 YSYEKL. The V and J ends lost 3 bases and 2 bases respectively, with 5 bases between them. In DNA, the CDR3 is TGCGCCAGCAGCCATGCCGCCTACAATGAGCAGTTCTTC. Protein: CASSHAAYNEQFF.

V usage is TRBV5-1 and J usage is TRBJ2-1, with 8 nucleotides matching TRBD2. The germline CDR1 and CDR2 sequences are SGHRS and YFSETQ. The CDR3 consists of 13 residues. V dropped 4 bases and J dropped 6; count of bases not matched to a gene: 3. CDR3 residues: CASSPGGANEQFF. The DNA of the CDR3 is TGCGCCAGCAGCCCCGGGGGGGCCAATGAGCAGTTCTTC.

This clonotype was detected many times. The chain has TRBV29-1 and TRBJ2-7; D call uncertain. The CDR3 has 14 amino acids. Germline CDR1 reads SQVTM; CDR2 reads ANQGSEA. The ends were cut back, 7 bases at V and 0 bases at J, with 16 bases in the middle. CDR3 amino acids: CSAEEEDPSYEQYF. In DNA, the CDR3 is TGCAGCGCCGAAGAAGAGGACCCCTCCTACGAGCAGTACTTC.

The chain has TRBV29-1 and TRBJ1-2; 7 bases are shared with TRBD1. The V segment lost 7 bases and the J segment 8 bases; nucleotides outside the gene matches: 7. This CDR3 is 11 amino acids long. In germline, CDR1 is SQVTM, CDR2 ANQGSEA. The CDR3 here is CSADRAFGYTF. The CDR3, as DNA: TGCAGCGCCGACAGGGCTTTCGGCTACACCTTC. Looking up the rest from reference TRBV29-1 and TRBJ1-2 gives the full variable domain: SAVISQKPSRDICQRGTSLTIQCQVDSQVTMMFWYRQQPGQSLTLIATANQGSEATYESGFVIDKFPISRPNLTFSTLTVSNMSPEDSSIYLCSADRAFGYTFGSGTRLTVV.

The rearrangement uses TRBV20-1 and TRBJ1-1, with 10 nucleotides matching TRBD1. V trimming: 5 bases; J trimming: 5 bases; junction bases outside the gene matches: 5. Germline V CDR1 and CDR2: DFQATT, SNEGSKA (reference sequence). This CDR3 is 13 amino acids long. CDR3 residues: CSARQGASTEAFF. The CDR3 DNA is TGCAGTGCTCGACAGGGGGCGAGTACTGAAGCTTTCTTT.